A single sample gave rise to the 21 T cell receptor beta chains below, sequenced in a study of blood T cell repertoires in COVID-19. Only in-frame clones appear in the TCRdb table, and some are missing; sequencing was by immunoSEQ multiplex PCR. Among 450,000 or so clones listed, about 90% were seen once. Sample: peripheral blood. All receptors derive from a man aged 18 to 30 with COVID-19, enrolled during active disease.

V gene TRBV19 combines with J gene TRBJ2-6; a possible D gene is TRBD1 (6 bases). V shed 3 bases and J shed 0 bases, with 15 bases lying between them. The CDR3 is 18 amino acids. Germline loops: CDR1 LNHDA, CDR2 SQIVND (reference sequence). Here the CDR3 DNA reads TGTGCCAGTAGTATTGGGCAGGGGTCCCCCTCTGGGGCCAACGTCCTGACTTTC. Translation: CASSIGQGSPSGANVLTF.

This clone came up once. The chain employs TRBV30 and TRBJ2-1; D unresolved. The CDR3 runs 12 residues. Germline CDR1 reads GTSNPN; CDR2 reads SVGIG (reference sequence). Trimming removed 4 bases from V and 6 bases from J, with 10 bases in between. This CDR3 reads CAWIAHGNEQFF. The CDR3 DNA follows: TGTGCCTGGATAGCTCACGGCAATGAGCAGTTCTTC.

V and J are TRBV6-6 and TRBJ2-7, with D perhaps matching TRBD2 (6 bases). Germline V lookup: CDR1 MNHNY, CDR2 SVGAGI (reference sequence). The CDR3 sequence is 14 residues long. Trimming shortened V by 2 bases and J by 3 bases, and 11 bases separated the two germline ends. CDR3 bases: TGTGCCAGCAGTTACACAGCGGGCCACTACGAGCAGTACTTC. It yields the protein CASSYTAGHYEQYF.

This clone has only a few counts. The chain joins TRBV6-1 to TRBJ2-3, with 7 bases that match TRBD1. CDR3 length equals 16 residues. V gave up 0 bases and J gave up 1 base; unmatched junction bases: 4. Per germline, CDR1 MNHNS and CDR2 SASEGT. The CDR3 spells CASSEAGGQGTDTQYF. CDR3 nucleotides: TGTGCCAGCAGTGAAGCGGGCGGACAGGGCACAGATACGCAGTATTTT.

The chain carries TRBV11-3 and TRBJ1-1; D unclear. Germline loops: CDR1 SGHNT, CDR2 YENEEA. V shed 3 bases and J shed 0 bases, with 5 bases lying between them. The CDR3 has 13 residues. CDR3 amino acids: CASSFQVNTEAFF. The CDR3 region has the DNA TGTGCCAGCAGCTTCCAGGTGAACACTGAAGCTTTCTTT.

V gene TRBV14 combines with J gene TRBJ1-2; D unclear. From germline, CDR1 is SGHDN and CDR2 FVKESK. The V gene lost 0 bases and the J gene lost 13 bases, with 15 bases spanning the gap. CDR3 length: 13 amino acids. CDR3 loop: CASSQDQSGYATF. CDR3 nucleotide sequence: TGTGCCAGCAGCCAAGATCAATCGGGGTACGCCACCTTC.

The J gene is TRBJ1-1, the V gene TRBV12-3 or TRBV12-4, with 9 bases identical to TRBD1. The CDR3 spans 12 residues. Losses at the gene ends were 4 bases for V and 10 bases for J; bases not matched to a gene: 4. CDR3 in amino acids: CASSWTGEGAFF. The CDR3 DNA reads as TGTGCCAGCAGTTGGACAGGGGAAGGAGCTTTCTTT.

The chain carries TRBV4-2 and TRBJ2-4; the match to TRBD2 covers 8 bases. Germline CDR1 LGHNA, CDR2 YNFKEQ. This CDR3 has 16 residues. J lost 9 bases, V lost 4 bases, and 14 bases had no gene match. CDR3 in DNA: TGTGCCAGCAGCCCCCCCTACGGGAGGGCCAACGTCATTCAGTACTTC. Its protein product is CASSPPYGRANVIQYF.

The gene calls are TRBV5-8 and TRBJ2-7; the D gene is possibly TRBD2 (5 bases). CDR3 length: 15 amino acids. Per germline, CDR1 SGHTS and CDR2 YDEGEE. Trimming left V 3 bases short and J 7 bases short, with 20 bases between. The CDR3 here is CASSSQFGLGKEQYF. CDR3 nucleotides: TGTGCCAGCAGCTCCCAGTTCGGACTCGGTAAGGAGCAGTACTTC.

On this clone: Other DNA sequences in the same sample also yield this CDR3. The chain carries TRBV5-6 and TRBJ2-6; 8 nucleotides agree with TRBD1. CDR1 and CDR2 from the germline V gene are SGHDT and YYEEEE. The CDR3 is 15 residues long. V dropped 3 bases and J dropped 1; count of bases not matched to a gene: 0. The CDR3 nucleotides are TGTGCCAGCAGCTACAGGGGGTCTGGGGCCAACGTCCTGACTTTC. This encodes CASSYRGSGANVLTF. The full variable domain, its missing parts supplied by reference TRBV5-6 and TRBJ2-6, is DAGVTQSPTHLIKTRGQQVTLRCSPKSGHDTVSWYQQALGQGPQFIFQYYEEEERQRGNFPDRFSGHQFPNYSSELNVNALLLGDSALYLCASSYRGSGANVLTFGAGSRLTVL.

This rearrangement joins TRBV5-4 to TRBJ2-7; TRBD2 matches 7 bases. Per the germline V gene, CDR1 is SGHNT and CDR2 is YYREEE (reference sequence). The V and J ends lost 4 bases and 2 bases, in that order; junction bases with no gene match: 9. The CDR3 length is 15 residues. The CDR3 spells CASSPLPGTTYEQYF. The DNA for the CDR3 is TGTGCCAGCAGCCCCCTCCCCGGGACTACCTACGAGCAGTACTTC.

Concerning this clone: Other DNA sequences within the sample encode an identical CDR3. The chain uses TRBV4-1 and TRBJ2-7, with TRBD1 identical over 9 bases. CDR1 is MGHRA and CDR2 is YSYEKL in the germline V gene. Trimming at V came to 3 bases and at J to 4 bases, leaving 7 bases not matched to a gene. There are 15 residues in the CDR3. The CDR3 sequence: CASSHSGQGIYEQYF. In nucleotides, the CDR3 is TGCGCCAGCAGCCATAGCGGACAGGGGATTTACGAGCAGTACTTC.

The chain links TRBV5-1 to TRBJ1-2; 7 bases agree with TRBD1. V lost 0 bases, J lost 2 bases, and 4 bases stayed unmatched. The CDR3 length is 15 residues. CDR1 and CDR2 (germline): SGHRS, YFSETQ. The CDR3 sequence is CASSLATGSNYGYTF. CDR3 bases: TGCGCCAGCAGCTTGGCGACAGGGTCCAACTATGGCTACACCTTC. The full variable domain, in which reference TRBV5-1 and TRBJ1-2 provide the parts outside the CDR3, is KAGVTQTPRYLIKTRGQQVTLSCSPISGHRSVSWYQQTPGQGLQFLFEYFSETQRNKGNFPGRFSGRQFSNSRSEMNVSTLELGDSALYLCASSLATGSNYGYTFGSGTRLTVV.

This clone was seen once. The rearrangement joins TRBV6-5 to TRBJ1-6, with a tentative D call TRBD1 (6 bases). The CDR3 contains 15 residues. CDR1 is MNHEY and CDR2 is SVGAGI in the germline V gene. The V gene lost 10 bases and the J gene lost 7 bases, with 20 bases spanning the gap. The CDR3 sequence is CATKKQGMANSPLHF. The CDR3 DNA follows: TGTGCCACCAAGAAACAGGGAATGGCCAATTCACCCCTCCACTTT.

V gene TRBV27 combines with J gene TRBJ2-1; the match to TRBD2 covers 9 bases. CDR3 length equals 15 residues. The junction had 9 bases not matched to a gene; V was cut back by 5 bases and J by 7 bases. The germline gives CDR1 MNHEY, CDR2 SMNVEV (reference sequence). CDR3 protein: CASSPAGGPLNEQFF. Here the CDR3 DNA reads TGTGCCAGCAGTCCCGCGGGAGGGCCCCTGAATGAGCAGTTCTTC.

This sequence joins TRBV27 and TRBJ1-5; D remains ambiguous. Per germline, CDR1 MNHEY and CDR2 SMNVEV (reference sequence). The CDR3 runs to 14 residues. Trimming removed 5 bases from V and 2 bases from J, with 10 bases in between. CDR3 sequence reads: CASSPSGGNQPQHF. The DNA of the CDR3 is TGTGCCAGCAGTCCCAGCGGGGGCAATCAGCCCCAGCATTTT.

This sequence joins TRBV7-9 and TRBJ2-7, with D perhaps matching TRBD1 (6 bases). Trimming removed 2 bases from V and 7 bases from J, with 18 bases in between. The CDR3 length is 15 residues. The germline CDR1 and CDR2 sequences are SEHNR and FQNEAQ (reference sequence). CDR3 DNA sequence: TGTGCCAGCAGCTTAAGTGGGACACCCGTTGAAGAGCAGTACTTC. Translating it yields CASSLSGTPVEEQYF. Full variable domain (outside the CDR3, taken from reference TRBV7-9 and TRBJ2-7): DTGVSQNPRHKITKRGQNVTFRCDPISEHNRLYWYRQTLGQGPEFLTYFQNEAQLEKSRLLSDRFSAERPKGSFSTLEIQRTEQGDSAMYLCASSLSGTPVEEQYFGPGTRLTVT.

The chain is built from TRBV2 and TRBJ1-1; 7 nucleotides match TRBD1. The V and J ends lost 3 bases and 1 base, in that order; junction bases with no gene match: 5. This CDR3 contains 15 residues. Germline V gives CDR1 SNHLY, CDR2 FYNNEI. The CDR3 sequence is CASSETGTANTEAFF. The CDR3 DNA is TGTGCCAGCAGTGAGACCGGGACAGCGAACACTGAAGCTTTCTTT. The full variable domain, its missing parts supplied by reference TRBV2 and TRBJ1-1, is EPEVTQTPSHQVTQMGQEVILRCVPISNHLYFYWYRQILGQKVEFLVSFYNNEISEKSEIFDDQFSVERPDGSNFTLKIRSTKLEDSAMYFCASSETGTANTEAFFGQGTRLTVV.

CDR3 protein: CASSHETGVPRTQYF. The CDR3 bases are TGTGCCAGCAGCCACGAAACAGGGGTCCCGAGGACCCAGTACTTC. The chain links TRBV3-1 (or the pseudogene TRBV3-2) to TRBJ2-5; 7 bases are a match to TRBD1. Germline values: CDR1 LGHDT, CDR2 YNNKEL (reference sequence). CDR3 length equals 15 residues. With 3 bases clipped from V and 7 bases from J, the junction kept 11 bases outside the gene matches.

The chain has TRBV2 and TRBJ1-1; D remains unclear. V was cut by 5 bases and J by 1 base, with 11 bases left in between. This CDR3 comprises 14 residues. Per germline, CDR1 SNHLY and CDR2 FYNNEI. DNA of the CDR3: TGTGCCAGCAGTTATGTGACATCGAACACTGAAGCTTTCTTT. Protein sequence: CASSYVTSNTEAFF. Together with reference TRBV2 and TRBJ1-1, the CDR3 gives the full variable domain: EPEVTQTPSHQVTQMGQEVILRCVPISNHLYFYWYRQILGQKVEFLVSFYNNEISEKSEIFDDQFSVERPDGSNFTLKIRSTKLEDSAMYFCASSYVTSNTEAFFGQGTRLTVV.

The chain employs TRBV6-5 and TRBJ2-7, with 7 bases identical to TRBD2. Germline CDR1 is MNHEY and CDR2 is SVGAGI. The CDR3 sequence is 14 residues long. J gave up 6 bases and V 7 bases, and 12 bases lay outside the gene matches. The chain's CDR3 is CASTRASGAGEQYF. In DNA form, the CDR3 reads TGTGCCAGCACCAGGGCGAGCGGGGCCGGCGAGCAGTACTTC.